This is a list of T cell receptor beta chains from one sample in a study of blood T cell repertoires in COVID-19. The repertoire was sequenced with immunoSEQ multiplex PCR; TCRdb's copy has only in-frame clones and lacks some. This sample has about 120,000 clones, with 74% found just once. What was sequenced was peripheral blood. The receptors originated from a man aged 55 to 69 with acute or convalescent COVID-19. Each CDR3 is given with its conserved first and last residue. A D gene is named only where the DNA matches it firmly. The listing skips clone size in some rows; elsewhere it reads once, few, many or a size class.

j_call: TRBJ2-5
v_call: TRBV5-1
d_call: TRBD1
clone_size: -
cdr3_aa: CASSSGQGAGETQYF
cdr3_nt: TGCGCCAGCAGCTCGGGACAGGGGGCGGGAGAGACCCAGTACTTC

j_call: TRBJ1-4
v_call: TRBV7-8
d_call: TRBD1
clone_size: -
cdr3_aa: CASSSDPTGNEKLFF
cdr3_nt: TGTGCCAGCAGCTCCGACCCGACAGGGAACGAAAAACTGTTTTTT

j_call: TRBJ2-1
v_call: TRBV5-1
d_call: -
clone_size: -
cdr3_aa: CASSGTLDEQFF
cdr3_nt: TGCGCCAGCAGCGGGACTCTGGATGAGCAGTTCTTC

j_call: TRBJ1-1
v_call: TRBV7-2
d_call: -
clone_size: few
cdr3_aa: CASSLEVRRLMNTEAFF
cdr3_nt: TGTGCCAGCAGCTTAGAGGTGCGGAGGCTTATGAACACTGAAGCTTTCTTT

j_call: TRBJ2-7
v_call: TRBV4-1
d_call: -
clone_size: -
cdr3_aa: CASSQDLGGPPYEQYF
cdr3_nt: TGCGCCAGCAGCCAAGATCTTGGCGGCCCCCCCTACGAGCAGTACTTC

j_call: TRBJ1-1
v_call: TRBV6-5
d_call: -
clone_size: -
cdr3_aa: CASSSHRASAEAFF
cdr3_nt: TGTGCCAGCAGCTCACACAGGGCTTCGGCTGAAGCTTTCTTT

j_call: TRBJ2-1
v_call: TRBV7-9
d_call: -
clone_size: -
cdr3_aa: CASSLGSGGADNEQFF
cdr3_nt: TGTGCCAGCAGCTTAGGATCTGGGGGGGCGGACAATGAGCAGTTCTTC

j_call: TRBJ1-2
v_call: TRBV5-1
d_call: -
clone_size: few
cdr3_aa: CASSLEQGFYGYTF
cdr3_nt: TGCGCCAGCAGCTTGGAACAGGGATTCTATGGCTACACCTTC

j_call: TRBJ1-6
v_call: TRBV7-2
d_call: -
clone_size: -
cdr3_aa: CASSLKSTAGPLHF
cdr3_nt: TGTGCCAGCAGCTTAAAGTCGACAGCAGGTCCCCTCCACTTT

j_call: TRBJ1-2
v_call: TRBV5-1
d_call: TRBD1
clone_size: -
cdr3_aa: CASSFARDRREGGYTF
cdr3_nt: TGCGCCAGCAGTTTTGCCCGGGACAGGAGAGAAGGTGGCTACACCTTC

j_call: TRBJ1-5
v_call: TRBV5-8
d_call: TRBD1
clone_size: -
cdr3_aa: CASSLGQGVAQPQHF
cdr3_nt: TGTGCCAGCAGCTTGGGACAGGGGGTCGCGCAGCCCCAGCATTTT

j_call: TRBJ2-3
v_call: TRBV11-2
d_call: TRBD1
clone_size: -
cdr3_aa: CASSLTGASTDTQYF
cdr3_nt: TGTGCCAGCAGCCTAACAGGGGCCAGCACAGATACGCAGTATTTT

j_call: TRBJ2-7
v_call: TRBV18
d_call: TRBD2
clone_size: -
cdr3_aa: CASSPDGTSTYEQYF
cdr3_nt: TGTGCCAGCTCACCGGACGGGACTAGTACCTACGAGCAGTACTTC

j_call: TRBJ2-1
v_call: TRBV18
d_call: TRBD2
clone_size: -
cdr3_aa: CASSRGTSEATYNEQFF
cdr3_nt: TGTGCCAGCTCACGGGGGACTAGCGAAGCCACCTACAATGAGCAGTTCTTC

j_call: TRBJ2-7
v_call: TRBV5-4
d_call: -
clone_size: -
cdr3_aa: CASSSVVSGEQYF
cdr3_nt: TGTGCCAGCAGCTCGGTCGTATCGGGCGAGCAGTACTTC

j_call: TRBJ1-2
v_call: TRBV5-1
d_call: -
clone_size: -
cdr3_aa: CASSPSIDRNYGYTF
cdr3_nt: TGCGCCAGCAGCCCGAGCATCGACAGGAACTATGGCTACACCTTC

j_call: TRBJ2-1
v_call: TRBV3-1/TRBV3-2
d_call: -
clone_size: -
cdr3_aa: CASSPDWSYNEQFF
cdr3_nt: TGTGCCAGCAGCCCGGACTGGTCCTACAATGAGCAGTTCTTC

j_call: TRBJ1-2
v_call: TRBV2
d_call: -
clone_size: -
cdr3_aa: CASSAQAGSNYGYTF
cdr3_nt: TGTGCCAGCAGTGCTCAGGCAGGGTCCAACTATGGCTACACCTTC

j_call: TRBJ1-2
v_call: TRBV6-2/TRBV6-3
d_call: -
clone_size: -
cdr3_aa: CASSSRDRGLYGYTF
cdr3_nt: TGTGCCAGCAGTTCCAGAGATCGAGGTCTCTATGGCTACACCTTC